This is a list of T cell receptor beta chains from one sample in a study of a mutant IDH1 vaccine in newly diagnosed glioma. These receptors lack a known antigen. The protocol was immunoSEQ multiplex PCR, while the TCRdb copy is restricted to in-frame clones and leaves out a portion. The sample shows about 58,000 clones, roughly four fifths of them seen only once. This sample comprised PBMCs, obtained from a glioma patient whose treatment included an IDH1 peptide vaccine. The receptors derive from a woman in her forties or fifties with glioma. Each CDR3 is given with its conserved first and last residue. The D gene is left open where the match is weak. Expanded clones are given a class, and other clones once, few, many or no size at all.

13,NA,once,TRBJ1-1,TRBV5-1,CASSSSLNTEAFF,TGCGCCAGCAGCTCCTCCCTTAACACTGAAGCTTTCTTT
16,NA,NA,TRBJ1-5,TRBV7-2,CASSVGGGGAGQPQHF,TGTGCCAGCAGCGTAGGAGGTGGGGGGGCGGGACAGCCCCAGCATTTT
14,TRBD1,NA,TRBJ1-1,TRBV5-4,CASSSRGLETEAFF,TGTGCCAGCAGCTCCAGGGGGTTGGAAACTGAAGCTTTCTTT
16,NA,once,TRBJ2-1,TRBV11-2,CASSLRLGSSYNEQFF,TGTGCCAGCAGCCTTCGACTAGGAAGTTCGTACAATGAGCAGTTCTTC
12,NA,NA,TRBJ1-5,TRBV6-5,CASSGGNQPQHF,TGTGCCAGTTCAGGGGGCAATCAGCCCCAGCATTTT
16,TRBD1,NA,TRBJ1-5,TRBV28,CASSLGDSYSNQPQHF,TGTGCCAGCAGTTTAGGGGACAGCTATAGCAATCAGCCCCAGCATTTT
14,NA,NA,TRBJ1-1,TRBV7-9,CASSSRGGDTEAFF,TGTGCCAGCAGCTCCCGAGGTGGGGACACTGAAGCTTTCTTT
15,NA,NA,TRBJ1-2,TRBV7-2,CASSYYSGGGYGYTF,TGTGCCAGCAGCTACTACTCGGGGGGTGGCTATGGCTACACCTTC
17,NA,NA,TRBJ2-3,TRBV27,CASGGFSRGRAKDTQYF,TGTGCCAGCGGGGGATTCAGCCGGGGGAGAGCGAAAGATACGCAGTATTTT
13,NA,NA,TRBJ1-2,TRBV5-1,CASSAEGSYGYTF,TGCGCCAGCAGCGCCGAGGGCTCCTATGGCTACACCTTC
12,NA,NA,TRBJ2-2,TRBV5-1,CASSLVGGELFF,TGCGCCAGCAGCCTTGTGGGCGGGGAGCTGTTTTTT
17,NA,NA,TRBJ1-3,TRBV23-1,CASSHYPGLSSGNTIYF,TGCGCCAGCAGTCACTACCCCGGGTTGAGCTCTGGAAACACCATATATTTT
12,NA,NA,TRBJ2-3,TRBV18,CASSPQEDTQYF,TGTGCCAGCTCACCACAGGAGGATACGCAGTATTTT
13,NA,NA,TRBJ1-3,TRBV7-2,CASSSGQSDTIYF,TGTGCCAGCAGCTCCGGACAGTCGGACACCATATATTTT
16,TRBD1,NA,TRBJ1-4,TRBV5-6,CASSLKQGAGNEKLFF,TGTGCCAGCAGTTTGAAGCAGGGGGCAGGAAATGAAAAACTGTTTTTT
15,NA,NA,TRBJ1-6,TRBV18,CASSPLGRGNSPLHF,TGTGCCAGCTCACCATTGGGCAGGGGTAATTCACCCCTCCACTTT
15,TRBD1,NA,TRBJ1-5,TRBV6-1,CASSEVGTGNQPQHF,TGTGCCAGCAGTGAAGTGGGGACAGGGAATCAGCCCCAGCATTTT
19,TRBD1,NA,TRBJ2-7,TRBV9,CASSVEGTGGVGTGYEQYF,TGTGCCAGCAGCGTAGAAGGGACAGGGGGCGTGGGTACGGGTTACGAGCAGTACTTC
11,NA,NA,TRBJ1-3,TRBV6-5,CASTQGNTIYF,TGTGCCAGCACCCAAGGAAACACCATATATTTT
15,TRBD1,NA,TRBJ2-1,TRBV12-5,CASGFYLQGNNEQFF,TGTGCTAGTGGTTTTTATCTACAGGGGAACAATGAGCAGTTCTTC
16,NA,NA,TRBJ2-2,TRBV9,CASSVEPRPGTGELFF,TGTGCCAGCAGCGTAGAGCCTAGGCCGGGCACCGGGGAGCTGTTTTTT
15,NA,NA,TRBJ1-1,TRBV4-2,CASSQSGGAHTEAFF,TGTGCCAGCAGCCAATCCGGGGGGGCCCACACTGAAGCTTTCTTT
16,NA,NA,TRBJ2-2,TRBV2,CASSFARNSNTGELFF,TGTGCCAGCAGTTTCGCTAGAAACTCGAACACCGGGGAGCTGTTTTTT
16,NA,NA,TRBJ2-2,TRBV30,CAWSPKQSRNTGELFF,TGTGCCTGGAGTCCGAAACAGTCCAGGAACACCGGGGAGCTGTTTTTT
15,NA,NA,TRBJ2-6,TRBV28,CASSLLGPGANVLTF,TGTGCCAGCAGTTTACTGGGGCCTGGGGCCAACGTCCTGACTTTC
14,NA,NA,TRBJ2-5,TRBV9,CASSVGRLQETQYF,TGTGCCAGCAGCGTAGGGAGGTTACAAGAGACCCAGTACTTC
15,TRBD1,NA,TRBJ1-1,TRBV25-1,CASSEADRGNTEAFF,TGTGCCAGCAGTGAAGCTGACAGGGGTAACACTGAAGCTTTCTTT
13,NA,NA,TRBJ2-5,TRBV2,CASSVRGGETQYF,TGTGCCAGCAGCGTCAGAGGGGGAGAGACCCAGTACTTC
12,NA,NA,TRBJ2-7,TRBV5-1,CASSSSPYEQYF,TGCGCCAGTTCTAGCAGTCCCTACGAGCAGTACTTC
10,NA,NA,TRBJ1-2,TRBV2,CAVVNYGYTF,TGTGCCGTTGTTAACTATGGCTACACCTTC
14,NA,NA,TRBJ1-1,TRBV7-2,CASSLDRRNTEAFF,TGTGCCAGCAGCTTAGACAGGAGGAACACTGAAGCTTTCTTT
14,NA,NA,TRBJ1-1,TRBV9,CASSPWVLNTEAFF,TGTGCCAGCAGCCCATGGGTCTTGAACACTGAAGCTTTCTTT
16,NA,once,TRBJ2-3,TRBV19,CASSILGVPDTDTQYF,TGTGCCAGTAGTATCCTGGGGGTCCCCGACACAGATACGCAGTATTTT
15,NA,NA,TRBJ2-2,TRBV5-1,CASSLVGIGTGELFF,TGCGCCAGCAGCTTGGTGGGAATAGGGACCGGGGAGCTGTTTTTT
12,NA,NA,TRBJ2-3,TRBV5-1,CASSISPDTQYF,TGCGCCAGCAGCATTTCCCCAGATACGCAGTATTTT
14,NA,NA,TRBJ1-5,TRBV6-1,CASSEGQEVQPQHF,TGTGCCAGCAGTGAAGGACAGGAAGTTCAGCCCCAGCATTTT
11,NA,NA,TRBJ1-3,TRBV6-5,CASSYRDTIYF,TGTGCCAGCAGTTACCGGGACACCATATATTTT
14,TRBD1,NA,TRBJ1-5,TRBV6-5,CASRPGGPNQPQHF,TGTGCCAGCAGGCCAGGGGGCCCCAATCAGCCCCAGCATTTT
15,TRBD2,NA,TRBJ2-3,TRBV7-9,CASSSAGLATDTQYF,TGTGCCAGCAGCTCAGCGGGACTAGCAACGGATACGCAGTATTTT
16,NA,NA,TRBJ1-5,TRBV5-8,CASSPLGRRSNQPQHF,TGTGCCAGCAGTCCGTTGGGGAGGCGGAGCAATCAGCCCCAGCATTTT
14,NA,NA,TRBJ1-4,TRBV7-9,CASSLGNENEKLFF,TGTGCCAGCAGCTTGGGGAATGAGAATGAAAAACTGTTTTTT
15,TRBD1,NA,TRBJ2-5,TRBV27,CASSLTRDRIETQYF,TGTGCCAGCAGCTTGACCCGGGACAGAATAGAGACCCAGTACTTC
15,TRBD2,NA,TRBJ2-3,TRBV27,CASSLGTSSADTQYF,TGTGCCAGCAGCTTGGGGACTAGCAGCGCAGATACGCAGTATTTT
14,TRBD1,NA,TRBJ1-5,TRBV5-5,CASSSDRVNQPQHF,TGTGCCAGCAGCTCGGACAGGGTTAATCAGCCCCAGCATTTT
15,NA,NA,TRBJ1-3,TRBV5-1,CASSLHGGSGNTIYF,TGCGCCAGCAGCTTGCACGGGGGCTCTGGAAACACCATATATTTT
16,NA,NA,TRBJ1-2,TRBV7-8,CASSLWRVGEVGGYTF,TGTGCCAGCAGCTTATGGCGAGTAGGGGAAGTCGGTGGCTACACCTTC
15,TRBD1,NA,TRBJ2-1,TRBV7-2,CASSLGQGTYNEQFF,TGTGCCAGCAGCTTAGGACAGGGTACCTACAATGAGCAGTTCTTC
15,TRBD1,once,TRBJ1-1,TRBV2,CASTGTGTGMTEAFF,TGTGCCAGCACCGGAACCGGGACAGGGATGACTGAAGCTTTCTTT
20,NA,NA,TRBJ1-3,TRBV23-1,CASSQLKLSPTRDSGNTIYF,TGCGCCAGCAGTCAATTAAAACTCTCCCCCACGCGGGACTCTGGAAACACCATATATTTT
15,NA,once,TRBJ2-2,TRBV19,CASSADSLWTGELFF,TGTGCCAGTAGCGCGGACAGTTTGTGGACCGGGGAGCTGTTTTTT
13,TRBD2,few,TRBJ2-7,TRBV9,CASSAGGDYEQYF,TGTGCCAGCAGCGCGGGAGGAGACTACGAGCAGTACTTC
12,NA,NA,TRBJ1-1,TRBV29-1,CSVDRVGTEAFF,TGCAGCGTTGACAGGGTGGGTACTGAAGCTTTCTTT
17,NA,NA,TRBJ1-3,TRBV4-2,CASSPPAQGGSGNTIYF,TGTGCCAGCAGCCCCCCGGCCCAAGGGGGCTCTGGAAACACCATATATTTT
13,NA,NA,TRBJ2-7,TRBV19,CASSMISGTEQYF,TGTGCCAGTAGTATGATTTCCGGGACCGAGCAGTACTTC
13,NA,once,TRBJ2-7,TRBV7-2,CASSPAASYEQYF,TGTGCCAGCAGCCCGGCCGCAAGCTACGAGCAGTACTTC
15,TRBD1,NA,TRBJ2-7,TRBV13,CASSSYRGRTYEQYF,TGTGCCAGCAGCTCCTACAGGGGTCGAACCTACGAGCAGTACTTC
14,TRBD1,NA,TRBJ1-2,TRBV5-6,CASSPGQGSYGYTF,TGTGCCAGCAGCCCCGGACAGGGCAGCTATGGCTACACCTTC
12,NA,once,TRBJ2-1,TRBV5-4,CASSLASDEQFF,TGTGCCAGCAGCTTGGCTAGCGATGAGCAGTTCTTC
14,NA,NA,TRBJ1-5,TRBV4-1,CASSQAGAGQPQHF,TGCGCCAGCAGCCAAGCAGGGGCAGGGCAGCCCCAGCATTTT